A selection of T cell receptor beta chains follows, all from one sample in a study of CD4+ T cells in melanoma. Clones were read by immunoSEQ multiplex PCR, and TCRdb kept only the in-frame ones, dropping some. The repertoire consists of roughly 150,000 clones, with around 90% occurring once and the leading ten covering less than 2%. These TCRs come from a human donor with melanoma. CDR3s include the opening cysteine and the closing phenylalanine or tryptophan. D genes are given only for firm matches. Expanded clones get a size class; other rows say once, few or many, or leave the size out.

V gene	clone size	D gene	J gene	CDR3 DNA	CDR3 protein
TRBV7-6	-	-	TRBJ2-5	TGTGCCAGCAGCTTAGCCACTGAGACCCAGTACTTC	CASSLATETQYF
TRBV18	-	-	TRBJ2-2	TGTGCCAGCTCACCAAGGTTGATGAACGGGGAGCTGTTTTTT	CASSPRLMNGELFF
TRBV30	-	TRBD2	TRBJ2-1	TGTGCCTGGAGCCGGACTAGCGGGGGGGCCGTTGAGCAGTTCTTC	CAWSRTSGGAVEQFF
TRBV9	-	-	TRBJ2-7	TGTGCCAGCAGCGCAGGGGGGGAAGGATACGAGCAGTACTTC	CASSAGGEGYEQYF
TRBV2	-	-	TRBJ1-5	TGTGCCAGCAGGGCACTTCTCGAGGGCCAGCCCCAGCATTTT	CASRALLEGQPQHF
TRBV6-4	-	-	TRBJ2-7	TGTGCCAGCAGAGGGCCAGGACCCTTGAGCTCCTACGAGCAGTACTTC	CASRGPGPLSSYEQYF
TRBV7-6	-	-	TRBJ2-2	TGTGCCAGCAGCACCGCCCGTTCACGGACCGGGGAGCTGTTTTTT	CASSTARSRTGELFF
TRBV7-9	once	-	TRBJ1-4	TGTGCCAGCAGCTTAACTAATGAAAAACTGTTTTTT	CASSLTNEKLFF
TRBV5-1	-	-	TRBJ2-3	TGCGCCAGCAGCCCCCTTCCCACAGATACGCAGTATTTT	CASSPLPTDTQYF
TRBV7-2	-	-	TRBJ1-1	TGTGCCAGCAGCTCTTTTCGGGGAGGGACGCGGACTGAAGCTTTCTTT	CASSSFRGGTRTEAFF
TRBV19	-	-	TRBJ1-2	TGTGCCAGTAGGAAGGACCGCTTCGGTGGCTACACCTTC	CASRKDRFGGYTF
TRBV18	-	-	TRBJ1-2	TGTGCCAGCTCACCAGAGCAGGGGTCTGGGAACTATGGCTACACCTTC	CASSPEQGSGNYGYTF
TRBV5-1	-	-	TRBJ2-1	TGCGCCAGCAGCTTGGCGGTAGCAGGTGAGCAGTTCTTC	CASSLAVAGEQFF
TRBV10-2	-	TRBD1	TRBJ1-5	TGCGCCAGCCGGGACAGGGAAGAATTTCAGCCCCAGCATTTT	CASRDREEFQPQHF
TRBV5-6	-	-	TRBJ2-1	TGTGCCAGCAGGAGGGGATGGGGACTTTCCTACAATGAGCAGTTCTTC	CASRRGWGLSYNEQFF
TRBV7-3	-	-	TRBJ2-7	TGTGCCAGCAGCTTCACAGGGGGGGGCGGCGAGCAGTACTTC	CASSFTGGGGEQYF
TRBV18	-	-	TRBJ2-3	TGTGCCAGCTCCCCCCCCAGGGCGGAGGGGCCAGATACGCAGTATTTT	CASSPPRAEGPDTQYF
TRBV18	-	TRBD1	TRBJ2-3	TGTGCCAGCGGGGGTCAGGGGGACACAGATACGCAGTATTTT	CASGGQGDTDTQYF
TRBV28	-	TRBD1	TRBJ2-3	TGTGCCAGCAGTTCCGGACAGGGGGCAGATACGCAGTATTTT	CASSSGQGADTQYF
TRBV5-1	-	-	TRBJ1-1	TGCGCCAGCAGCTTGCCGGGTTCGGGCACTGAAGCTTTCTTT	CASSLPGSGTEAFF